This T cell receptor (beta chain) derives from a study of brain T cells in children with intractable seizures. Whole-study results and caveats: Clones missing pre-surgery may reflect undersampling of that blood sample.

Germline values: CDR1 MDHEN, CDR2 SYDVKM. J gave up 1 base and V 7 bases, and 6 bases lay outside the gene matches. The CDR3 is 14 residues long. This clone was detected only once. What it binds is not known. Surgery cases with the highest brain T cell transcript signatures were chosen for sequencing. Patients received at least one anti-epileptic drug before surgery. Assay: immunoSEQ multiplex PCR; the TCRdb copy retains only in-frame clones and omits some. The sample holds roughly 120,000 clones, 90% to 95% seen once. The chain is built from TRBV28 and TRBJ2-5, with TRBD2 matching 7 bases. The TCR originated in a boy in the first two years of life with hemimegalencephaly and intractable seizures. The sequences come from peripheral blood, collected at surgery. This chain's CDR3 is CASKSGTIQETQYF. The CDR3 nucleotides read TGTGCCAGCAAAAGCGGGACCATCCAAGAGACCCAGTACTTC.